These 29 T cell receptor beta chains originate from one sample sequenced in a study of T cell responses to AZD1222 COVID-19 vaccine (dated by TCRdb to about 2021). Library preparation used the immunoSEQ multiplex PCR assay. The table comes from immuneACCESS by way of TCRdb, which keeps in-frame sequences with V and J called. Part of the clones is missing from these tables; in studies checked, under half for an unresolved V gene and the rest for unknown reasons. The sample includes roughly 110,000 clones, with 92% observed a single time. The ten biggest clones cover 8.5% to 10% of the sample. The intended sense of this specimen's time point label: about 28 days (+/-7) after the second vaccine dose. Sequenced material: peripheral blood, taken 28 days after the second AZD1222 dose. These receptor sequences come from an adult who received the AZD1222 COVID-19 vaccine.

V usage is TRBV7-2 and J usage is TRBJ1-5; D call uncertain. Germline assignment: CDR1 SGHTA and CDR2 FQGNSA. The CDR3 spans 14 residues. V lost 4 bases, J lost 5 bases, and 12 bases lay in between. The CDR3 coding sequence is TGTGCCAGCAGCTCGGACTCCTACCATCAGCCCCAGCATTTT. Its translation is CASSSDSYHQPQHF.

The sample holds one count of this clone. The chain recombines TRBV29-1 with TRBJ1-2; maybe TRBD1 (5 bases). The V end was cut by 6 bases, the J end by 7 bases, with 21 bases between. CDR1 and CDR2 (germline): SQVTM, ANQGSEA. The CDR3 spans 14 residues. The CDR3 sequence: CSVRGQASGGGYTF. CDR3 sequence (DNA): TGCAGCGTCCGAGGCCAGGCCTCGGGGGGTGGCTACACCTTC. The complete variable domain, with remaining parts taken from reference TRBV29-1 and TRBJ1-2, reads SAVISQKPSRDICQRGTSLTIQCQVDSQVTMMFWYRQQPGQSLTLIATANQGSEATYESGFVIDKFPISRPNLTFSTLTVSNMSPEDSSIYLCSVRGQASGGGYTFGSGTRLTVV.

The V call is TRBV12-3 or TRBV12-4, the J call TRBJ1-1, with D unresolved. The V end was cut by 5 bases, the J end by 3 bases, with 10 bases between. This CDR3 is built from 13 residues. For the CDR3, the DNA is TGTGCCAGCAGTACGAGGGTGGACACTGAAGCTTTCTTT. This encodes CASSTRVDTEAFF.

J is TRBJ1-1 and V is TRBV30; TRBD1 aligns across 10 bases. Per the germline V gene, CDR1 is GTSNPN and CDR2 is SVGIG (reference sequence). This CDR3 comprises 14 residues. V trimming: 0 bases; J trimming: 3 bases; junction bases outside the gene matches: 1. The CDR3 DNA sequence: TGTGCCTGGAGTGTTGGACAGGGGGACACTGAAGCTTTCTTT. It translates to CAWSVGQGDTEAFF.

The chain employs TRBV4-1 and TRBJ1-5, with TRBD1 matching over 7 bases. V lost 2 bases and J lost 6; bases outside the gene matches: 7. This CDR3 spans 15 amino acids. The germline V gene encodes CDR1 MGHRA and CDR2 YSYEKL. CDR3 sequence: CASSQLTGDLQPQHF. Written as DNA, the CDR3 is TGCGCCAGCAGCCAACTAACAGGGGATCTTCAGCCCCAGCATTTT.

The chain employs TRBV7-6 and TRBJ2-2; no clear D gene. From germline, CDR1 is SGHVS and CDR2 FNYEAQ. V lost 2 bases, J lost 8 bases, and 9 bases lay in between. The CDR3 runs 13 residues. The CDR3 nucleotides read TGTGCCAGCAGCTTAAATCAAGAAGGGGAGCTGTTTTTT. Amino acids: CASSLNQEGELFF. The variable domain in full, completed from reference TRBV7-6 and TRBJ2-2, reads GAGVSQSPRYKVTKRGQDVALRCDPISGHVSLYWYRQALGQGPEFLTYFNYEAQQDKSGLPNDRFSAERPEGSISTLTIQRTEQRDSAMYRCASSLNQEGELFFGEGSRLTVL.

This chain connects TRBV5-1 to TRBJ2-7, with a tentative D call TRBD1 (5 bases). Germline assignment: CDR1 SGHRS and CDR2 YFSETQ. This CDR3 has 13 residues. V gave up 4 bases and J gave up 2 bases, with 10 bases separating them. CDR3 in amino acids: CASSTDTTYEQYF. The CDR3 DNA sequence: TGCGCCAGCAGCACGGACACTACCTACGAGCAGTACTTC.

CDR3 bases: TGTGCCAGCAGTTTATCGCCCGGGAACACTGAAGCTTTCTTT. Its protein product is CASSLSPGNTEAFF. The rearrangement uses TRBV27 and TRBJ1-1, with no clear D. The CDR3 is made up of 14 amino acids. In germline, CDR1 is MNHEY, CDR2 SMNVEV (reference sequence). The V end lost 0 bases, the J end lost 1 base, and 6 bases lay between the germline ends.

J is TRBJ1-5 and V is TRBV6-1; D is possibly TRBD1 (5 bases). The CDR3 length is 15 residues. The germline V gene has CDR1 MNHNS and CDR2 SASEGT. The V and J ends lost 1 base and 1 base respectively, with 8 bases between them. This CDR3 is CASSEGGASNQPQHF. CDR3 sequence (DNA): TGTGCCAGCAGTGAAGGAGGGGCCAGCAATCAGCCCCAGCATTTT.

This chain joins TRBV19 and TRBJ2-7, with D possibly matching TRBD1 (6 bases). Germline CDR1 is LNHDA and CDR2 is SQIVND (reference sequence). This CDR3 spans 12 amino acids. V was clipped by 7 bases and J by 1 base, with 8 bases between them. The CDR3 DNA reads as TGTGCCAGTAATCAGGGGTCCTACGAGCAGTACTTC. It specifies CASNQGSYEQYF.

V usage is TRBV5-1 and J usage is TRBJ2-5; 8 bases match TRBD1. This CDR3 contains 13 residues. Per germline, CDR1 SGHRS and CDR2 YFSETQ. V dropped 5 bases and J dropped 4; count of bases not matched to a gene: 4. The CDR3 region is CASSSGQGETQYF. In nucleotides, the CDR3 is TGCGCCAGCAGTTCCGGACAGGGAGAGACCCAGTACTTC.

The chain uses TRBV14 and TRBJ2-7; TRBD1 matches 8 bases. The CDR3 length is 13 residues. The V gene's germline CDR1 is SGHDN and CDR2 FVKESK. The V and J ends lost 6 bases and 6 bases, in that order; junction bases with no gene match: 7. The CDR3 nucleotides read TGTGCCAGCAGAGGATCCGGGACAGGCGAGCAGTACTTC. Translation: CASRGSGTGEQYF.

The chain combines TRBV6-5 with TRBJ2-7; TRBD1 aligns across 7 bases. Trimming took 6 bases from V and 0 from J; bases not matched to a gene: 8. Germline loops: CDR1 MNHEY, CDR2 SVGAGI. There are 15 residues in the CDR3. The CDR3 DNA reads TGTGCCAGCAGAGGCAGGGGGTTAAGCTCCTACGAGCAGTACTTC. Its protein is CASRGRGLSSYEQYF.

The gene calls are TRBV4-1 and TRBJ2-1; D is unclear. Deletions cut 1 base from V and 5 bases from J, with 21 bases between. This CDR3 comprises 18 residues. Germline CDR1 reads MGHRA; CDR2 reads YSYEKL. The CDR3 coding sequence is TGCGCCAGCAGCCAAGGTTTGGTGAGGCGTCAAACCAACAATGAGCAGTTCTTC. Translation: CASSQGLVRRQTNNEQFF.

The chain employs TRBV30 and TRBJ2-3; perhaps TRBD2 as D (5 bases). Trimming removed 4 bases from V and 6 bases from J, with 17 bases in between. CDR1 and CDR2 from the germline V gene are GTSNPN and SVGIG (reference sequence). The CDR3 is made up of 14 amino acids. The CDR3 is CAWNGGPQEDTQYF. The CDR3 region has the DNA TGTGCCTGGAACGGCGGGCCCCAGGAGGATACGCAGTATTTT.

The J gene is TRBJ1-6, the V gene TRBV6-2 or TRBV6-3; 7 nucleotides line up with TRBD1. The germline V gene encodes CDR1 MNHEY and CDR2 SVGEGT. The CDR3 loop spans 14 amino acids. The junction had 3 bases not matched to a gene; V was cut back by 2 bases and J by 8 bases. CDR3 in amino acids: CASSYRDSYSPLHF. CDR3 nucleotides: TGTGCCAGCAGTTACCGGGACAGTTATTCACCCCTCCACTTT.

This rearrangement joins TRBV10-3 to TRBJ2-3; no definite D call. The germline V gene has CDR1 ENHRY and CDR2 SYGVKD. V lost 11 bases to trimming and J lost 7 bases, with 13 bases between them. This CDR3 contains 11 residues. The CDR3 sequence is CAVGTLNTQYF. The CDR3 bases are TGTGCCGTGGGAACGCTAAATACGCAGTATTTT.

This chain joins TRBV6-2 or TRBV6-3 and TRBJ2-7; possible D gene TRBD2, 6 bases. Trimming removed 6 bases from V and 2 bases from J, with 20 bases in between. This CDR3 has 16 residues. Per the germline V gene, CDR1 is MNHEY and CDR2 is SVGEGT. The CDR3 region is CASSPIGMGGAYEQYF. The CDR3 coding sequence is TGTGCCAGCAGCCCGATCGGGATGGGGGGAGCCTACGAGCAGTACTTC.

The chain carries TRBV7-2 and TRBJ2-7, with D possibly TRBD2 on 5 matching bases. V was trimmed by 3 bases and J by 6 bases, leaving 18 bases between them. Germline loops: CDR1 SGHTA, CDR2 FQGNSA. This CDR3 comprises 15 residues. CDR3 region: CASSFRGLINGEQYF. The CDR3 region has the DNA TGTGCCAGCAGCTTCCGAGGGTTGATAAATGGCGAGCAGTACTTC.

This clone was seen just once. V gene TRBV6-6 combines with J gene TRBJ2-5; 7 nucleotides line up with TRBD1. The CDR3 is 15 residues long. The germline gives CDR1 MNHNY, CDR2 SVGAGI (reference sequence). With 3 bases clipped from V and 5 bases from J, the junction kept 9 bases outside the gene matches. The CDR3: CASSYGLGGAETQYF. The CDR3 DNA reads TGTGCCAGCAGTTATGGTCTAGGGGGCGCTGAGACCCAGTACTTC.

The CDR3 here is CASSSTSGTSSKGGDTQYF. The CDR3 coding sequence is TGTGCCAGCAGCTCGACATCCGGGACTAGCTCCAAAGGGGGAGATACGCAGTATTTT. The chain couples TRBV7-2 to TRBJ2-3; 9 bases align to TRBD2. J was trimmed by 5 bases and V by 4 bases; bases with no gene match: 19. Germline CDR1 is SGHTA and CDR2 is FQGNSA. The length of the CDR3 is 19 residues.

V gene TRBV6-2 or TRBV6-3 combines with J gene TRBJ1-2; no definite D call. This CDR3 contains 15 residues. V lost 0 bases to trimming and J lost 4 bases, with 12 bases between them. Germline V gene lookup returns CDR1 MNHEY and CDR2 SVGEGT. The CDR3 coding sequence is TGTGCCAGCAGTTACTCTGGGCAGTTAACCTATGGCTACACCTTC. Its protein is CASSYSGQLTYGYTF.

This sequence joins TRBV6-2 or TRBV6-3 and TRBJ1-5, with 10 bases identical to TRBD1. J lost 11 bases, V lost 6 bases, and 13 bases had no gene match. Germline V lookup: CDR1 MNHEY, CDR2 SVGEGT. This CDR3 spans 15 amino acids. The chain's CDR3 is CASSQDRGRASAQHF. CDR3 coding DNA: TGTGCCAGCAGCCAAGACAGGGGGCGCGCCTCGGCCCAGCATTTT.

The chain recombines TRBV5-1 with TRBJ1-1, with D tentatively TRBD1 (5 bases). CDR3 length equals 14 residues. Trimming left V 4 bases short and J 4 bases short, with 14 bases between. Germline V CDR1 and CDR2: SGHRS, YFSETQ. CDR3 amino acids: CASSGQGGGTEAFF. The CDR3 DNA is TGCGCCAGCAGCGGGCAGGGCGGGGGCACTGAAGCTTTCTTT.

V usage is TRBV10-3 and J usage is TRBJ2-7; D perhaps matches TRBD2 (5 bases). Trimming cost V 3 bases and J 0 bases, with 12 bases left between them. This CDR3 comprises 15 residues. Per the germline V gene, CDR1 is ENHRY and CDR2 is SYGVKD. CDR3 in DNA: TGTGCCATCAGTGATCAGGACTCGAGCTCCTACGAGCAGTACTTC. Its translation is CAISDQDSSSYEQYF.

The chain uses TRBV7-9 and TRBJ1-1; TRBD1 might be the D (5 bases). Trimming cost V 4 bases and J 4 bases, with 13 bases left between them. CDR3 size: 14 residues. Per germline, CDR1 SEHNR and CDR2 FQNEAQ (reference sequence). CDR3 loop: CASSYVLGTTEAFF. The CDR3 coding sequence is TGTGCCAGCAGCTATGTCTTGGGGACCACTGAAGCTTTCTTT.

V gene TRBV20-1 combines with J gene TRBJ2-2, with D perhaps being TRBD1 or TRBD2 (5 bases each). This CDR3 spans 16 amino acids. Germline V lookup: CDR1 DFQATT, CDR2 SNEGSKA (reference sequence). The ends were cut back, 3 bases at V and 4 bases at J, with 18 bases in the middle. CDR3 loop: CSASRLEAQGTGELFF. DNA of the CDR3: TGCAGTGCTAGTCGATTGGAGGCGCAGGGCACCGGGGAGCTGTTTTTT.

The gene calls are TRBV29-1 and TRBJ1-1; 7 nucleotides match TRBD1. The germline gives CDR1 SQVTM, CDR2 ANQGSEA. The CDR3 spans 12 residues. J gave up 4 bases and V 4 bases, and 3 bases lay outside the gene matches. CDR3 DNA: TGCAGCGTTGGTTCAGGGGGCACTGAAGCTTTCTTT. Translated, it gives CSVGSGGTEAFF. Drawing the rest from reference TRBV29-1 and TRBJ1-1, the complete variable domain is SAVISQKPSRDICQRGTSLTIQCQVDSQVTMMFWYRQQPGQSLTLIATANQGSEATYESGFVIDKFPISRPNLTFSTLTVSNMSPEDSSIYLCSVGSGGTEAFFGQGTRLTVV.

CDR3 residues: CASSYRVSGRSDEQFF. The CDR3 nucleotides read TGTGCCAGCAGTTACCGGGTTAGCGGGAGGTCGGATGAGCAGTTCTTC. The chain has TRBV6-2 or TRBV6-3 and TRBJ2-1; TRBD2 matches 10 bases. CDR1 and CDR2 from the germline V gene are MNHEY and SVGEGT. This CDR3 comprises 16 residues. The ends lost 2 bases at V and 8 bases at J; junction bases unmatched: 9.